This T cell receptor (beta chain) derives from a study of blood T cell repertoires in COVID-19. With 1 base removed from V and 5 bases from J, the gap between germline ends came to 17 bases. This CDR3 is 16 amino acids long. The V gene's germline CDR1 is SGHTA and CDR2 FQGTGA. Assay: immunoSEQ multiplex PCR; the TCRdb copy retains only in-frame clones and omits some. The data hold 200,000 or so clones, with about 86% observed a single time. The chain carries TRBV7-3 and TRBJ1-1; D may be TRBD1 (6 bases). This TCR was sampled from a woman between 40 and 50 years old with acute COVID-19. The sequencing sample was made of PBMCs or T cells enriched from blood (not recorded which). The CDR3 region has the DNA TGTGCCAGCAGCTTAAGTGGCGGGGGCGTTGGAACTGAAGCTTTCTTT. It specifies CASSLSGGGVGTEAFF.